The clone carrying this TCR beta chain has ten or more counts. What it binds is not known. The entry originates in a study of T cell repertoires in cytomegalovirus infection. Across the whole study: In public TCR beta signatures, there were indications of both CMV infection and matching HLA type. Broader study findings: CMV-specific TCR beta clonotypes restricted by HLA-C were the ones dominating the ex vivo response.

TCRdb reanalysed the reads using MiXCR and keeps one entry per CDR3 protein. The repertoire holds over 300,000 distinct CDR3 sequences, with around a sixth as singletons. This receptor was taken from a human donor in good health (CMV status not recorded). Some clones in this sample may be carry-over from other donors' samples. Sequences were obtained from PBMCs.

CDR3 sequence (DNA): TGTGCCAGTCGAAGGGGGGGAAATCAGCCCCAGCATTTT. It codes for CASRRGGNQPQHF. The rearrangement links TRBV12-3 or TRBV12-4 to TRBJ1-5, with D possibly TRBD1 on 6 matching bases. This CDR3 contains 13 residues. Trimming cost V 9 bases and J 4 bases, with 13 bases left between them.